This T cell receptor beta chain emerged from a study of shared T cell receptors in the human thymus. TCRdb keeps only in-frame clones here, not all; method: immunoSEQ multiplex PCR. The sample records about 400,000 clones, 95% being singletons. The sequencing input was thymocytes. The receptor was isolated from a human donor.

The CDR3 DNA reads as TGTGCCAGCACCCGCGCCGGACCGGGGTACGAGCAGTACTTC. Protein product: CASTRAGPGYEQYF. The rearrangement links TRBV14 to TRBJ2-7, with D possibly TRBD2 on 5 matching bases. Germline V lookup: CDR1 SGHDN, CDR2 FVKESK. The length of the CDR3 is 14 residues. V shed 7 bases and J shed 4 bases, with 17 bases lying between them.